Listed below are T cell receptor beta chains from one sample, sequenced in a study of blood T cell repertoires in COVID-19. Data came from immunoSEQ multiplex PCR; TCRdb stores just in-frame clones and leaves some out. The profile shows more than 70,000 clones, approximately 81% of them singletons. Sequenced material: peripheral blood. These receptors originate from a woman of 80 years or more with active or convalescent COVID-19. CDR3s include the opening cysteine and the closing phenylalanine or tryptophan. The order of the fields is clone size, D gene, V gene, J gene, CDR3 DNA, CDR3 protein. The D gene is left open where the match is weak. Not every row has a clone size; where given, it reads once, few, many or a size class.

once	-	TRBV5-1	TRBJ2-1	TGCGCCAGCAGCTTAATCGTCGGGATGGCTAGCAATGAGCAGTTCTTC	CASSLIVGMASNEQFF
-	TRBD1	TRBV15	TRBJ2-7	TGTGCCACCAGCAGAGGGACAGGGGGCCGCTACGAGCAGTACTTC	CATSRGTGGRYEQYF
-	-	TRBV28	TRBJ2-1	TGTGCCAGCAGTTCCCTAGTCGCTGAGCAGTTCTTC	CASSSLVAEQFF
-	TRBD1	TRBV4-3	TRBJ1-2	TGCGCCAGCAGCCAAGTCATGACAGGGGGGTCCTATGGCTACACCTTC	CASSQVMTGGSYGYTF
-	TRBD2	TRBV18	TRBJ2-5	TGTGCCAGCTCAGACGGACTAGCGGGAGGGCAAGAGACCCAGTACTTC	CASSDGLAGGQETQYF
-	TRBD1	TRBV27	TRBJ1-2	TGTGCCAGCAGTCCGACAGGGGGCGGGTATGGCTACACCTTC	CASSPTGGGYGYTF
few	TRBD1	TRBV6-2/TRBV6-3	TRBJ1-5	TGTGCCAGCAGTACTGGGACAGATCATCAGCCCCAGCATTTT	CASSTGTDHQPQHF
-	-	TRBV14	TRBJ2-1	TGTGCCAGCAGCCAAGACACAGGATCCTACAATGAGCAGTTCTTC	CASSQDTGSYNEQFF
-	TRBD2	TRBV11-3	TRBJ2-1	TGTGCCAGCAGCTTAGGACGGGGGGGTTACAATGAGCAGTTCTTC	CASSLGRGGYNEQFF
-	TRBD1	TRBV14	TRBJ2-3	TGTGCCAGCAGCCAACACAGGGGAAGAGAGTATACGCAGTATTTT	CASSQHRGREYTQYF
-	TRBD1	TRBV30	TRBJ1-4	TGTGCCTGGAACAAACAGGGGGCCAGTGAAAAACTGTTTTTT	CAWNKQGASEKLFF
-	TRBD2	TRBV5-1	TRBJ2-1	TGCGCCAGCAGCTTTACTAGCGGGGGGGTTGTGTCCTACAATGAGCAGTTCTTC	CASSFTSGGVVSYNEQFF
-	TRBD1	TRBV6-1	TRBJ2-7	TGTGCCAGCAGTGATGGGGGACAGACCTACGAGCAGTACTTC	CASSDGGQTYEQYF
-	-	TRBV28	TRBJ2-3	TGTGCCAGCAGAGGAGGGGGGGTTCTCACAGATACGCAGTATTTT	CASRGGGVLTDTQYF
-	-	TRBV7-8	TRBJ2-7	TGTGCCAGCAGCACCAACACCGTGAACGAGCAGTACTTC	CASSTNTVNEQYF
-	-	TRBV5-4	TRBJ2-2	-	CASSSSVGTGELFF
few	TRBD1	TRBV11-3	TRBJ2-3	TGTGCCAGCAGCTTAGGGGGACAGCTCACAGATACGCAGTATTTT	CASSLGGQLTDTQYF
-	-	TRBV7-2	TRBJ1-2	TGTGCCAGCAGCTTAGACCACAGGTTTAACTATGGCTACACCTTC	CASSLDHRFNYGYTF
-	-	TRBV7-2	TRBJ1-2	TGTGCCAGCAGCTTGTCTCCCGGACAAGGCTATGGCTACACCTTC	CASSLSPGQGYGYTF
-	TRBD1	TRBV19	TRBJ1-5	TGTGCCAGTAGTATAGGACGGACAGGGAAGGGCAATCAGCCCCAGCATTTT	CASSIGRTGKGNQPQHF
-	-	TRBV23-1	TRBJ1-3	TGCGCCAGCAGCCTACTTATCCCACGCCCCCTAGGTAACACCATATATTTT	CASSLLIPRPLGNTIYF
-	-	TRBV21-1	TRBJ2-1	TGTGCCAGCAGCAAACCGGGACAGGTAATCAATGAGCAGTTCTTC	CASSKPGQVINEQFF
-	TRBD1	TRBV11-3	TRBJ1-4	TGTGCCAGCAGTCTCTCCGGGACAGGAGGTGAAAAACTGTTTTTT	CASSLSGTGGEKLFF
once	-	TRBV6-2/TRBV6-3	TRBJ2-7	TGTGCCAGCAGTAAAGGACACAGCTCCTACGAGCAGTACTTC	CASSKGHSSYEQYF
-	TRBD2	TRBV9	TRBJ2-7	TGTGCCAGCAGCGCAACTAGCGGGAGAGGCTACGAGCAGTACTTC	CASSATSGRGYEQYF
-	TRBD1	TRBV4-2	TRBJ2-7	TGTGCCAGCAGGGGACAGACGGGCGAGCAGTACTTC	CASRGQTGEQYF
few	-	TRBV6-6	TRBJ1-1	TGTGCCAGTACTGGCACTCAGGGGAACACTGAAGCTTTCTTT	CASTGTQGNTEAFF
few	TRBD2	TRBV7-2	TRBJ2-7	TGTGCCAGCAGCCCACGCGCTAGCGGGAGTGGGGAGCAGTACTTC	CASSPRASGSGEQYF
-	-	TRBV5-1	TRBJ1-1	TGCGCCAGCAGCTCCGGGGGGCTCCGCTCTGAAGCTTTCTTT	CASSSGGLRSEAFF
many	-	TRBV19	TRBJ2-3	TGTGCCAGTAGTTCTCAACTGTCCCCTAGCACAGATACGCAGTATTTT	CASSSQLSPSTDTQYF
-	TRBD1	TRBV4-1	TRBJ1-2	TGCGCCAGCAGCCAAGTAGTCCCCCGGACAGGAGACTATGGCTACACCTTC	CASSQVVPRTGDYGYTF
-	TRBD1	TRBV9	TRBJ1-1	TGTGCCAGCAGCGTAGACAGGGGTCGGACTGAAGCTTTCTTT	CASSVDRGRTEAFF
many	TRBD1	TRBV5-1	TRBJ1-1	TGCGCCAGCAGCATGCGGACAGGGGCGGGCACTGAAGCTTTCTTT	CASSMRTGAGTEAFF
-	TRBD2	TRBV3-1/TRBV3-2	TRBJ2-5	TGTGCCAGCAGCCAACGACTAGCGGGAGTTGAGACCCAGTACTTC	CASSQRLAGVETQYF
-	-	TRBV28	TRBJ2-1	TGTGCCAGCAGCCCCGACAACCCGGGAGATTACAATGAGCAGTTCTTC	CASSPDNPGDYNEQFF
-	TRBD1	TRBV6-5	TRBJ2-7	TGTGCCAGCAGTCAGGACAGGGCCCTTTTCTACGAGCAGTACTTC	CASSQDRALFYEQYF
-	TRBD1	TRBV10-3	TRBJ2-1	TGTGCCATCAGGTCACAGGGGACACCGTACAATGAGCAGTTCTTC	CAIRSQGTPYNEQFF
-	TRBD2	TRBV10-2	TRBJ2-3	TGCGCCAGCAGTGAGAGGGGCGGGAGGTATGATACGCAGTATTTT	CASSERGGRYDTQYF
-	TRBD2	TRBV4-1	TRBJ2-5	TGCGCCAGCAGCCGCGGGAGGGAAGGGGAGACCCAGTACTTC	CASSRGREGETQYF
-	-	TRBV10-2	TRBJ1-2	TGCGCCAGCAGTCGGCGGGGTAACTATGGCTACACCTTC	CASSRRGNYGYTF
once	-	TRBV19	TRBJ1-1	TGTGCCAGTACACTAGGCATAGGCTACACTGAAGCTTTCTTT	CASTLGIGYTEAFF
-	-	TRBV5-6	TRBJ2-1	TGTGCCAGCAGCTTTTCGAATGAGCAGTTCTTC	CASSFSNEQFF
-	TRBD1	TRBV28	TRBJ1-4	TGTGCCAGCTCTTCCCCAGGGGGTGCTAATGAAAAACTGTTTTTT	CASSSPGGANEKLFF
-	-	TRBV9	TRBJ2-2	TGTGCCAGCAGCGTAGGACCAGCGGAAAACACCGGGGAGCTGTTTTTT	CASSVGPAENTGELFF
-	-	TRBV28	TRBJ1-6	TGTGCCAGCAGTTCCCCCCGAGGGGGTAATTCACCCCTCCACTTT	CASSSPRGGNSPLHF
many	-	TRBV15	TRBJ1-5	TGTGCCACCAGCATGGGCTTTGGGTCCGGCAGCAATCAGCCCCAGCATTTT	CATSMGFGSGSNQPQHF
once	TRBD2	TRBV18	TRBJ2-5	TGTGCCAGCTCACCACCCGGACTAGCGGGGGGAGGAGAGACCCAGTACTTC	CASSPPGLAGGGETQYF
-	-	TRBV12-3/TRBV12-4	TRBJ2-7	TGTGCCAGCAGGCCGACAGGTTTGTACGAGCAGTACTTC	CASRPTGLYEQYF
-	-	TRBV30	TRBJ2-1	TGTGCCTGGACCCTAACAGGGTGGAGCAATGAGCAGTTCTTC	CAWTLTGWSNEQFF
few	-	TRBV20-1	TRBJ1-1	TGCACTTATCTTGCCGAGACTGAAGCTTTCTTT	CTYLAETEAFF
once	-	TRBV5-1	TRBJ2-6	TGCGCCAGCAGCTTTAGCCCCCAGAGCTCTGGGGCCAACGTCCTGACTTTC	CASSFSPQSSGANVLTF
-	TRBD2	TRBV3-1/TRBV3-2	TRBJ2-1	TGTGCCAGCATCTCTCTCGGGGGGGCAGGGGAGCAGTTCTTC	CASISLGGAGEQFF
-	-	TRBV10-3	TRBJ2-1	TGTGCCATCAGTGAGTCCCTAGTTCTTGAGCAGTTCTTC	CAISESLVLEQFF
-	TRBD2	TRBV7-8	TRBJ2-2	TGTGCCAGCAGCCCGGCGGGGGGCCTTGGGACCGGGGAGCTGTTTTTT	CASSPAGGLGTGELFF
-	TRBD1	TRBV29-1	TRBJ1-1	TGCAGCGTTGGACAGGGCCCGAACACTGAAGCTTTCTTT	CSVGQGPNTEAFF
-	TRBD1	TRBV24-1	TRBJ2-3	TGTGCCACCAGTGATTATAGGGGCAGGGGGCCCACAGATACGCAGTATTTT	CATSDYRGRGPTDTQYF
-	-	TRBV6-2/TRBV6-3	TRBJ2-1	TGTGCCAGCAGTTCACAGGGTTACAATGAGCAGTTCTTC	CASSSQGYNEQFF
-	TRBD2	TRBV11-2	TRBJ2-2	TGTGCCAGCAGCTTAATCCCAGGGCTAGCGGTCGGGGAGCTGTTTTTT	CASSLIPGLAVGELFF
-	TRBD2	TRBV6-5	TRBJ2-7	TGTGCCAGCAGTTATTCACTAGCGGATACATACGAGCAGTACTTC	CASSYSLADTYEQYF